This is a list of T cell receptor beta chains from one sample in a study of chemoradiotherapy in HPV16-positive cancers. Generated by immunoSEQ multiplex PCR, the TCRdb table keeps only in-frame clones and is missing some. The table includes 200 or so clones, approximately 80% detected once. Sequences were derived from tumor tissue, sampled from a patient who underwent chemoradiotherapy. The receptors derive from a human donor with HPV-associated anogenital cancer. Both conserved end residues are part of each CDR3. The D gene is left open where the match is weak. Expanded clones are given a class, and other clones once, few, many or no size at all.

clone_size d_call j_call v_call cdr3_aa cdr3_nt
NA NA TRBJ1-2 TRBV5-2 CASKVRKTYGYTF TGTGCCAGCAAAGTACGAAAGACCTATGGCTACACCTTC
NA NA TRBJ2-6 TRBV7-3 CASSGECLQSRANVLTF TGTGCCAGCAGCGGGGAATGCTTACAAAGTCGGGCCAACGTCCTGACTTTC
NA TRBD1 TRBJ1-6 TRBV5-4 CASSLGQGARSPLHF TGTGCCAGCAGCTTAGGGCAGGGGGCTCGATCACCCCTCCACTTT
NA NA TRBJ1-1 TRBV6-1 CASSEDRDALNTEAFF TGTGCCAGCAGTGAAGACAGGGACGCGCTGAACACTGAAGCTTTCTTT
NA NA TRBJ1-5 TRBV29-1 CSVAQGNQPQHF TGCAGCGTTGCCCAGGGAAATCAGCCCCAGCATTTT
NA NA TRBJ2-1 TRBV13 CASSPRTRNYNEQFF TGTGCCAGCAGCCCGAGGACAAGGAACTACAATGAGCAGTTCTTC
NA TRBD2 TRBJ2-3 TRBV14 CASSQDSPLAGGFTDTQYF TGTGCCAGCAGCCAAGACAGCCCCCTAGCGGGAGGGTTCACAGATACGCAGTATTTT
NA NA TRBJ2-5 TRBV12-1 CASSLQYF TGTGCCAGCAGCCTACAGTACTTC
NA NA TRBJ2-5 TRBV19 CASSIVSNLGETQYF TGTGCCAGTAGTATAGTCTCCAACCTAGGGGAGACCCAGTACTTC
NA NA TRBJ2-3 TRBV15 CATSRKGGALTQYF TGTGCCACCAGCCGTAAGGGGGGGGCCCTTACGCAGTATTTT
NA NA TRBJ2-5 TRBV6-1 CASKFRGQDVETQYF TGTGCCAGCAAATTTAGAGGTCAGGATGTCGAGACCCAGTACTTC
NA NA TRBJ2-3 TRBV5-1 CASSLAAQGHTDTQYF TGCGCCAGCAGCTTGGCCGCGCAGGGTCACACAGATACGCAGTATTTT
NA NA TRBJ2-7 TRBV7-2 CASSSPYDSYEQYF TGTGCCAGCAGCTCCCCTTACGATTCCTACGAGCAGTACTTC
hyperexpanded NA TRBJ2-5 TRBV30 CAWKMGIGKETQYF TGTGCCTGGAAGATGGGGATCGGCAAAGAGACCCAGTACTTC
NA NA TRBJ1-2 TRBV6-4 CASSDSTGVGYTF TGTGCCAGCAGTGACTCGACCGGAGTTGGCTACACCTTC
NA TRBD2 TRBJ2-3 TRBV2 CASSETSGRAWDF TGTGCCAGCAGTGAGACTAGCGGGAGGGCATGGGATTTT
few TRBD2 TRBJ2-7 TRBV19 CASSQVGLAYEQYF TGTGCCAGTAGCCAGGTTGGACTAGCGTACGAGCAGTACTTC